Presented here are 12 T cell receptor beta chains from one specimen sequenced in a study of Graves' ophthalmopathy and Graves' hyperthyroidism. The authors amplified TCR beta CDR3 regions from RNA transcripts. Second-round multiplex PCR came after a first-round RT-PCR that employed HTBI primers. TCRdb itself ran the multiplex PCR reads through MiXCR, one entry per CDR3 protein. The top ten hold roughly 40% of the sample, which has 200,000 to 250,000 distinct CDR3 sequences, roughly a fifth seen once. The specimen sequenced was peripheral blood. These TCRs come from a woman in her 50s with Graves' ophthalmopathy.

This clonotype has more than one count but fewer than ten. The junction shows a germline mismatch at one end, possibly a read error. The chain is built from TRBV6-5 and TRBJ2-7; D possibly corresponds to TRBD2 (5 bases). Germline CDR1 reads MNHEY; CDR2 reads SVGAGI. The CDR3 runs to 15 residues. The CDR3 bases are TGTGCCAGCAGTTACGGGAGCAGCGCGGCCTACGAGCAGTCCTTC. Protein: CASSYGSSAAYEQSF.

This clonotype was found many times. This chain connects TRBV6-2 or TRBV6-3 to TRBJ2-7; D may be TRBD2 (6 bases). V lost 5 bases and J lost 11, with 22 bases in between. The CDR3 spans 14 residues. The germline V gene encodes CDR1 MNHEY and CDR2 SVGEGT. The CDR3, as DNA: TGTGCCAGCAGTCACCCTGAGGGAGGTAGCAGGGAGTACTTC. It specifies CASSHPEGGSREYF.

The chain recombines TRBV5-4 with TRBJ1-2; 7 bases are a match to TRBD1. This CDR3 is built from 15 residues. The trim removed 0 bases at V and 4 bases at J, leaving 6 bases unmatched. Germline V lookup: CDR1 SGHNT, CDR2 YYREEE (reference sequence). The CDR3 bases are TGTGCCAGCAGCTTGGAGGGGGCGCCTTTCTATGGCTACACCTTC. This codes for CASSLEGAPFYGYTF.

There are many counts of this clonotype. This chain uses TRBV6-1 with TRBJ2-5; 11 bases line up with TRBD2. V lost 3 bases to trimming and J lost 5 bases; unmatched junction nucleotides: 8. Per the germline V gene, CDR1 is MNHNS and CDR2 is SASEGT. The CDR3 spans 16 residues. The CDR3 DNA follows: TGTGCCAGCAGTGATATTCTAGCGGGAGGTCGGGAGACCCAGTACTTC. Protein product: CASSDILAGGRETQYF.

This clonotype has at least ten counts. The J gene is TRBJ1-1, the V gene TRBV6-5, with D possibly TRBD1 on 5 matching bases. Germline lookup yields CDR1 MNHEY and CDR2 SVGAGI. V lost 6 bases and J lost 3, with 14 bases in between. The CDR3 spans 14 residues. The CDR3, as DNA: TGTGCCAGCAGGGCCAGGGAACTTTACACTGAAGCTTTCTTT. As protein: CASRARELYTEAFF.

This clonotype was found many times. The CDR3: CASRVEGFYEQYF. CDR3 bases: TGTGCCAGCCGGGTCGAGGGGTTTTACGAGCAGTACTTC. The J gene is TRBJ2-7, the V gene TRBV6-1; either TRBD1 or TRBD2 may supply D (5 bases each). Trimming cost V 8 bases and J 4 bases, with 15 bases left between them. Germline V lookup: CDR1 MNHNS, CDR2 SASEGT. CDR3 size: 13 residues.

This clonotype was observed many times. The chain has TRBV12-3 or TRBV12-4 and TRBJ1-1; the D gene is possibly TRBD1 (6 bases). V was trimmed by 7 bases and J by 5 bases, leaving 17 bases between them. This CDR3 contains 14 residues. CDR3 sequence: CASTSLGGRTEAFF. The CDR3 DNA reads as TGTGCCAGCACCTCCCTGGGGGGGCGAACTGAAGCTTTCTTT.

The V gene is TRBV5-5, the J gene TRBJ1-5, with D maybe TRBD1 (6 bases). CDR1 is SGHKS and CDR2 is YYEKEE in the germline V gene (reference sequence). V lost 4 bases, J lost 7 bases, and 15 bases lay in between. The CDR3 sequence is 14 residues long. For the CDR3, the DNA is TGTGCCAGCAGCAGGGCGGGGGGCGAGCAGCCCCAGCATTTT. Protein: CASSRAGGEQPQHF.

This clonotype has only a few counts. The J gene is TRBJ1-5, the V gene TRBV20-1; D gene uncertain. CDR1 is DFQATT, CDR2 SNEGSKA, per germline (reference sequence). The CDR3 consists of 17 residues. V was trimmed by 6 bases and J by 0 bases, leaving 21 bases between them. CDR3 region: CSASRYSIDYSNQPQHF. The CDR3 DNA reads TGCAGTGCCTCCCGGTATAGTATAGATTATAGCAATCAGCCCCAGCATTTT.

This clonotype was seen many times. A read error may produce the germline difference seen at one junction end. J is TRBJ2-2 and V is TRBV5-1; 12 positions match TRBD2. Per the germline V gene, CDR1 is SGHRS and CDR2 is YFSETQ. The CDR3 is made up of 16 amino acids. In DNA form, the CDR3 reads TGCGCCGGCAGCTCGTCCGGGACTAGCGGGACCGGGGAGCTGTTTTTT. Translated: CAGSSSGTSGTGELFF.

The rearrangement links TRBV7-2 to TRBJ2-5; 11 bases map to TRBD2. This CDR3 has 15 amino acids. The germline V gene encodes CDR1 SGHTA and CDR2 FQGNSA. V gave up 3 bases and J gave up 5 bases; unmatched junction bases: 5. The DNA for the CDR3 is TGTGCCAGCAGCTTTAGCGGGGGGGAATGGGAGACCCAGTACTTC. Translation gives CASSFSGGEWETQYF.

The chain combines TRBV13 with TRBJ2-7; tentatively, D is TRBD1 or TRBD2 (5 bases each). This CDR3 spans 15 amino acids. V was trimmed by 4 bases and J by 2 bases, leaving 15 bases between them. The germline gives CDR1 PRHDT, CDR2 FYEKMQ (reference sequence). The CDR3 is CASSSPGPKAYEQYF. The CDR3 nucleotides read TGTGCCAGCAGCTCCCCGGGACCGAAAGCCTACGAGCAGTACTTC.